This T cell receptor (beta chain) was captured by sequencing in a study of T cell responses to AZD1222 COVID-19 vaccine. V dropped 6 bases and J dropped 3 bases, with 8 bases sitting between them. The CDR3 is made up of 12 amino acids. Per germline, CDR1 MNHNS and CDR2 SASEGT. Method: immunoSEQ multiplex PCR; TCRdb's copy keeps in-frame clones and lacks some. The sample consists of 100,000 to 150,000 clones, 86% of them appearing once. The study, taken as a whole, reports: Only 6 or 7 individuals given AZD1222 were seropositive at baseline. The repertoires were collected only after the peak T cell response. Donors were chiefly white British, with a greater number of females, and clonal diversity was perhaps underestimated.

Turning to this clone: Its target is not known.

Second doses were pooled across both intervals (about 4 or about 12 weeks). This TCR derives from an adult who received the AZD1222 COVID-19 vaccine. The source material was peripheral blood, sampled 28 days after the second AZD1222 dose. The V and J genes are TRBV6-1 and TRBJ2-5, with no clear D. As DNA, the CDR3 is TGTGCCAGCAGCCTTGTTGAAGAGACCCAGTACTTC. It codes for CASSLVEETQYF.